The next 9 T cell receptor beta chains were all read from a single sample in a study of cytomegalovirus exposure and HLA in healthy donors. TCRdb's table, derived via immunoSEQ multiplex PCR, lists solely in-frame clones and lacks some. The sample yields around 120,000 clones, approximately 90% seen once. The sequenced sample was PBMCs. These receptors were taken from a woman aged 18-35 years in good health and CMV-seronegative.

The chain uses TRBV4-3 and TRBJ2-1; 11 nucleotides line up with TRBD1. CDR3 length: 15 amino acids. After removal of 4 bases from V and 6 bases from J, the junction contained 5 bases not matched to a gene. Looked up from germline, CDR1 is LGHNA and CDR2 is YSLEER. CDR3 coding DNA: TGCGCCAGCAGCCCGGACAGGGGGCTGTCCAATGAGCAGTTCTTC. Translation gives CASSPDRGLSNEQFF.

This chain joins TRBV10-1 and TRBJ1-2; 10 bases agree with TRBD1. Per the germline V gene, CDR1 is WNHNN and CDR2 is SYGVQD (reference sequence). J gave up 7 bases and V 4 bases, and 12 bases lay outside the gene matches. The CDR3 has 16 residues. The CDR3 DNA reads TGCGCCAGCAGTGGGACAGGGGGTCGCCGCTTTGGTGGCTACACCTTC. Protein: CASSGTGGRRFGGYTF.

This chain links TRBV18 with TRBJ1-3, with TRBD1 matching 7 bases. Per germline, CDR1 KGHSH and CDR2 LQKENI. V was clipped by 4 bases and J by 0 bases; unmatched bases: 6. The CDR3 spans 16 residues. In nucleotides, the CDR3 is TGTGCCAGCTCACTAACCGGGACAGACTCTGGAAACACCATATATTTT. This gives the protein CASSLTGTDSGNTIYF.

Of note for this clone: Different DNA sequences within this sample yield the same CDR3. The chain recombines TRBV30 with TRBJ1-1, with TRBD1 matching 7 bases. The ends lost 0 bases at V and 4 bases at J; junction bases unmatched: 2. The CDR3 totals 13 residues. Germline V CDR1 and CDR2: GTSNPN, SVGIG (reference sequence). CDR3 coding DNA: TGTGCCTGGAGTGTAGGGGGCGGCACTGAAGCTTTCTTT. It codes for CAWSVGGGTEAFF.

The chain links TRBV27 to TRBJ2-1; possibly TRBD1 for D (6 bases). CDR1 is MNHEY and CDR2 is SMNVEV in the germline V gene (reference sequence). The V end lost 3 bases, the J end lost 8 bases, and 14 bases lay between the germline ends. This CDR3 contains 14 residues. As DNA, the CDR3 is TGTGCCAGCAGTTTCCGAGACAGGAGCTATGAGCAGTTCTTC. It is translated as CASSFRDRSYEQFF.

This clone has a single count. V and J are TRBV7-2 and TRBJ2-2, with TRBD1 matching 7 bases. The trim removed 1 base at V and 8 bases at J, leaving 4 bases unmatched. Germline CDR1 SGHTA, CDR2 FQGNSA. This CDR3 has 14 residues. As DNA, the CDR3 is TGTGCCAGCAGCTTAGAACAGGGGACGGGGGAGCTGTTTTTT. Residues: CASSLEQGTGELFF.

The rearrangement uses TRBV7-9 and TRBJ2-7, with D maybe TRBD2 (5 bases). This CDR3 has 15 amino acids. Germline V gene lookup returns CDR1 SEHNR and CDR2 FQNEAQ (reference sequence). V was pared by 6 bases and J by 3 bases, with 18 bases between. CDR3: CASSPPVGSGYEQYF. The CDR3 nucleotides read TGTGCCAGCAGTCCCCCAGTGGGCAGCGGCTACGAGCAGTACTTC.

This clone was seen a single time. V is TRBV13 and J is TRBJ1-1, with D possibly TRBD1 on 5 matching bases. The CDR3 spans 11 residues. V lost 5 bases and J lost 10, with 11 bases in between. CDR1 PRHDT and CDR2 FYEKMQ come from the germline V gene (reference sequence). In DNA, the CDR3 is TGTGCCAGCAGCACCCTCGGGGGAGCTTTCTTT. It is translated as CASSTLGGAFF.

J is TRBJ1-2 and V is TRBV6-5; D ambiguous. This CDR3 has 14 residues. Germline CDR1 is MNHEY and CDR2 is SVGAGI. Trimming cost V 0 bases and J 5 bases, with 10 bases left between them. DNA of the CDR3: TGTGCCAGCAGTTACTCCGGGTTCTCGTATGGCTACACCTTC. Residues: CASSYSGFSYGYTF.